Each of the 21 T cell receptor beta chains below was sequenced from the same sample in a study of cytomegalovirus exposure and HLA in healthy donors. PCR used 60 Vbeta primers and 13 Jbeta primers. The repertoire was sequenced with immunoSEQ multiplex PCR; TCRdb's copy has only in-frame clones and lacks some. The sample yields roughly 100,000 clones, 69% seen once. Sequencing was carried out using PBMCs. The receptors were gathered from a man younger than 40 in good health and CMV-seronegative.

This clone was detected a few times. The chain is built from TRBV4-3 and TRBJ2-5; 12 nucleotides match TRBD2. The J segment lost 5 bases and the V segment lost 5 bases, leaving 12 bases of the junction unmatched. Germline CDR1 reads LGHNA; CDR2 reads YSLEER. The CDR3 contains 17 residues. The CDR3 DNA sequence: TGCGCCAGCAGCGTGACTAGCGGGAGTCCCTTTGGGGAGACCCAGTACTTC. This gives the protein CASSVTSGSPFGETQYF.

The chain joins TRBV27 to TRBJ2-7; TRBD2 is a possible D gene (5 bases). This CDR3 comprises 13 residues. Trimming took 2 bases from V and 2 from J, leaving 7 bases between them. The germline V gene has CDR1 MNHEY and CDR2 SMNVEV (reference sequence). In DNA form, the CDR3 reads TGTGCCAGCAGTTTAAGAGGGACCTACGAGCAGTACTTC. Translating it yields CASSLRGTYEQYF.

The genes are TRBV7-3 and TRBJ1-2, with a weak D call TRBD1 (5 bases). From germline, CDR1 is SGHTA and CDR2 FQGTGA. V was pared by 2 bases and J by 4 bases, with 17 bases between. The CDR3 is 16 amino acids. CDR3 bases: TGTGCCAGCAGCTTAGGAGGGGCGACAGTCTTCTATGGCTACACCTTC. As protein: CASSLGGATVFYGYTF.

The chain carries TRBV10-3 and TRBJ2-7; 9 nucleotides align to TRBD2. The germline CDR1 and CDR2 sequences are ENHRY and SYGVKD. This CDR3 is 15 amino acids long. Trimming took 3 bases from V and 7 from J; bases not matched to a gene: 10. CDR3 sequence reads: CAISESLAGSGEQYF. CDR3 nucleotide sequence: TGTGCCATCAGTGAATCTCTAGCGGGATCGGGGGAGCAGTACTTC.

This sequence joins TRBV28 and TRBJ1-5; D might be TRBD1 (5 bases). Germline CDR1 is MDHEN and CDR2 is SYDVKM. V was pared by 7 bases and J by 2 bases, with 21 bases between. The CDR3 is 17 amino acids. The CDR3 region is CASTLSGGNAGNQPQHF. CDR3 DNA sequence: TGTGCCAGCACCCTCAGTGGGGGGAATGCGGGCAATCAGCCCCAGCATTTT.

This chain connects TRBV7-2 to TRBJ2-7; no firm D call. The CDR3 is 14 residues long. Trimming pared 5 bases from V and 2 bases from J, leaving 13 bases between. Looked up from germline, CDR1 is SGHTA and CDR2 is FQGNSA. CDR3 nucleotides: TGTGCCAGCAGCGCCGCTACCGGTCCCTACGAGCAGTACTTC. This encodes CASSAATGPYEQYF. The full variable domain, in which reference TRBV7-2 and TRBJ2-7 provide the parts outside the CDR3, is GAGVSQSPSNKVTEKGKDVELRCDPISGHTALYWYRQSLGQGLEFLIYFQGNSAPDKSGLPSDRFSAERTGGSVSTLTIQRTQQEDSAVYLCASSAATGPYEQYFGPGTRLTVT.

This clone has a handful of counts. This chain connects TRBV30 to TRBJ2-3, with 11 bases identical to TRBD1. Germline loops: CDR1 GTSNPN, CDR2 SVGIG (reference sequence). J was trimmed by 9 bases and V by 2 bases; bases with no gene match: 10. The CDR3 loop spans 15 amino acids. The CDR3 DNA sequence: TGTGCCTGGAGTCGACCGGGACAGGGGGGTCGGACGCAGTATTTT. As protein: CAWSRPGQGGRTQYF.

Only one count was recorded for this clone. The rearrangement uses TRBV15 and TRBJ2-7; a possible D gene is TRBD1 (6 bases). The CDR3 spans 15 residues. The germline V gene encodes CDR1 LNHNV and CDR2 YYDKDF (reference sequence). Trimming pared 3 bases from V and 4 bases from J, leaving 16 bases between. For the CDR3, the DNA is TGTGCCACCAGCAGCGAGCAGACAGGAAAATACGAGCAGTACTTC. Its translation is CATSSEQTGKYEQYF.

This sequence joins TRBV4-3 and TRBJ2-7; a possible D gene is TRBD1 (6 bases). The CDR3 length is 17 residues. With 5 bases removed from V and 1 base from J, the gap between germline ends came to 21 bases. Per germline, CDR1 LGHNA and CDR2 YSLEER. The CDR3 protein is CASSLSLSVRGSYEQYF. The CDR3 nucleotides are TGCGCCAGCAGCTTATCCCTTAGCGTTAGGGGGTCCTACGAGCAGTACTTC.

Only a few counts were recorded for this clone. This rearrangement joins TRBV2 to TRBJ1-3, with D perhaps matching TRBD1 (5 bases). From germline, CDR1 is SNHLY and CDR2 FYNNEI. CDR3 length: 13 amino acids. The germline V and J ends were trimmed by 4 bases and 9 bases, with 13 bases remaining between them. CDR3 residues: CASSVTREGTIYF. The CDR3 nucleotides read TGTGCCAGCAGTGTGACCAGGGAGGGCACCATATATTTT.

The table lists this clone with a few counts. The J gene is TRBJ2-7, the V gene TRBV5-1; 9 nucleotides match TRBD1. Germline CDR1 is SGHRS and CDR2 is YFSETQ. V dropped 1 base and J dropped 5; count of bases not matched to a gene: 7. The CDR3 is made up of 15 amino acids. The CDR3 spells CASSLIPGQGNEQYF. The CDR3 DNA reads as TGCGCCAGCAGCTTGATACCGGGACAGGGCAACGAGCAGTACTTC.

A remark on this clone: Other DNA sequences of this sample code for an identical CDR3. The chain uses TRBV5-1 and TRBJ2-1, with D perhaps matching TRBD2 (5 bases). The CDR3 consists of 13 residues. The V end was cut by 1 base, the J end by 4 bases, with 6 bases between. Germline CDR1 is SGHRS and CDR2 is YFSETQ. Written as DNA, the CDR3 is TGCGCCAGCAGCTTGACGGGGTACAATGAGCAGTTCTTC. Encoded protein: CASSLTGYNEQFF.

Only a few counts were recorded for this clone. The CDR3 DNA follows: TGTGCCTGGGACCTAGCGGGAGGGGGTTCTGGTGAGCAGTTCTTC. Protein product: CAWDLAGGGSGEQFF. The chain uses TRBV30 and TRBJ2-1; 12 nucleotides agree with TRBD2. With 5 bases clipped from V and 9 bases from J, the junction kept 11 bases outside the gene matches. This CDR3 has 15 amino acids. The germline V gene has CDR1 GTSNPN and CDR2 SVGIG (reference sequence). The variable domain in full, with the rest retrieved from reference TRBV30 and TRBJ2-1, is SQTIHQWPATLVQPVGSPLSLECTVEGTSNPNLYWYRQAAGRGLQLLFYSVGIGQISSEVPQNLSASRPQDRQFILSSKKLLLSDSGFYLCAWDLAGGGSGEQFFGPGTRLTVL.

The chain is built from TRBV7-2 and TRBJ1-1; D gene ambiguous. V was shortened by 1 base and J by 11 bases, with 14 bases between the two germline ends. This CDR3 is 13 amino acids long. Germline assignment: CDR1 SGHTA and CDR2 FQGNSA. The CDR3 reads CASSLGAERSAFF. As DNA, the CDR3 is TGTGCCAGCAGCTTAGGGGCCGAAAGAAGTGCTTTCTTT.

This clone has more than one count but fewer than ten. The J gene is TRBJ2-2, the V gene TRBV28; 10 nucleotides match TRBD1. Germline loops: CDR1 MDHEN, CDR2 SYDVKM. The CDR3 extends over 15 amino acids. With V trimmed by 6 bases and J by 10 bases, 11 bases remained unmatched. The CDR3, as DNA: TGTGCCAGCAGCCCTCCAGGACAGGGGGGGGAGGAGCTGTTTTTT. Translation: CASSPPGQGGEELFF.

The J gene is TRBJ2-3, the V gene TRBV9; 11 bases match TRBD1. The CDR3 spans 15 residues. J was trimmed by 3 bases and V by 4 bases; bases with no gene match: 4. Germline assignment: CDR1 SGDLS and CDR2 YYNGEE. The DNA for the CDR3 is TGTGCCAGCAGCTTAAGGGACAGGGGGACAGATACGCAGTATTTT. Residues: CASSLRDRGTDTQYF.

The chain links TRBV30 to TRBJ2-7, with D maybe TRBD2 (5 bases). Germline V CDR1 and CDR2: GTSNPN, SVGIG (reference sequence). V dropped 0 bases and J dropped 8 bases, with 11 bases sitting between them. There are 12 residues in the CDR3. The CDR3 DNA follows: TGTGCCTGGAGTGTAGGAGGATTTCAGCAGTACTTC. This sequence encodes CAWSVGGFQQYF. The full variable domain, rest sourced from reference TRBV30 and TRBJ2-7, is SQTIHQWPATLVQPVGSPLSLECTVEGTSNPNLYWYRQAAGRGLQLLFYSVGIGQISSEVPQNLSASRPQDRQFILSSKKLLLSDSGFYLCAWSVGGFQQYFGPGTRLTVT.

CDR3: CASSRAGGYNEQFF. In nucleotides, the CDR3 is TGTGCCAGCAGCCGAGCGGGAGGGTACAATGAGCAGTTCTTC. The chain employs TRBV11-3 and TRBJ2-1; 10 nucleotides agree with TRBD2. Germline-derived CDR1 and CDR2 are SGHNT and YENEEA. This CDR3 has 14 residues. With V trimmed by 5 bases and J by 4 bases, 2 bases remained unmatched.

This chain links TRBV5-1 with TRBJ2-5, with TRBD1 identical over 9 bases. With the DNA end fitting TRBJ2-7 better, the J assignment may be wrong. This CDR3 is built from 15 residues. Looked up from germline, CDR1 is SGHRS and CDR2 is YFSETQ. CDR3 sequence: CASSPGTGTSYEQYF. CDR3 sequence (DNA): TGCGCCAGCAGCCCGGGGACAGGGACGTCCTACGAGCAGTACTTC.

The CDR3, as DNA: TGTGCCAGTAGCAGGACAGCCGGACCCTACGAGCAGTACTTC. Translated, it gives CASSRTAGPYEQYF. This chain uses TRBV19 with TRBJ2-7, with a possible D match to TRBD1 (6 bases). The CDR3 consists of 14 residues. Germline assignment: CDR1 LNHDA and CDR2 SQIVND (reference sequence). Trimming shortened V by 6 bases and J by 2 bases, and 14 bases separated the two germline ends.

The chain has TRBV7-3 and TRBJ2-1; 9 positions agree with TRBD2. Trimming removed 5 bases from V and 5 bases from J; junction bases left unmatched: 16. Germline loops: CDR1 SGHTA, CDR2 FQGTGA. The CDR3 has 18 amino acids. The CDR3 coding sequence is TGTGCCAGCAGCCCCCACAAGATAGCGGGGGCACTTAACAATGAGCAGTTCTTC. Translation: CASSPHKIAGALNNEQFF.